This T cell receptor (beta chain) originates from a study of regulatory T cells in long-lasting Graves disease. Time point given: newly diagnosed GD, antithyroid drugs for less than 3 months. PBMC-extracted RNA yielded the TCR library. With iRepertoire HTBI primers and Arm-PCR of CDR3 regions, TCR beta libraries were built. TCRdb called the multiplex PCR reads again in MiXCR, with one record for every CDR3 protein. Here the sample spans 300,000 to 400,000 distinct CDR3 sequences, approximately 15% being singletons. This clonotype has just a few counts. These same records also appear under a second study, on T cells in Graves' hyperthyroidism and ophthalmopathy.

The clonotype comes from a man in his forties with Graves disease. Sequences were derived from peripheral blood mononuclear cells (PBMCs), sampled at new diagnosis, from a patient treated with antithyroid drugs.

This chain's CDR3 is CASSLGTTPLTDTQYF. The CDR3 bases are TGTGCCAGCAGCTTAGGGACAACTCCCCTCACAGATACGCAGTATTTT. The V and J genes are TRBV7-3 and TRBJ2-3, with D maybe TRBD1 (6 bases). The germline CDR1 and CDR2 sequences are SGHTA and FQGTGA. The CDR3 has 16 amino acids. Deletions cut 2 bases from V and 2 bases from J, with 14 bases between.